This T cell receptor (beta chain) derives from a study of T-cell memory formation after mild COVID-19. Study summary: In these data, TCR clusters were largely donor specific.

General study results and limits: Clones that got smaller from day 15 to 85 had even CD4/CD8, while clones growing later tipped toward CD4+.

After 5'RACE with constant-segment primers, TCR alpha and TCR beta cDNA libraries carrying sample barcodes and UMIs were obtained. TCRdb reprocessed the 5' RACE reads with MiXCR, giving one entry per CDR3 protein. The data show hundreds of thousands of distinct CDR3 sequences, about 13% seen once. As concerns this clonotype: The target antigen is unknown.

Sequenced: PBMCs or a T cell subset sorted from them (not recorded which). The receptor's source is a young man who had mild COVID-19 (a few samples of this study predate the infection). Cell type and time point are not known.

CDR3 amino acids: CASSYRPNQPQHF. The CDR3, as DNA: TGTGCCAGCAGTTACCGGCCCAATCAGCCCCAGCATTTT. This chain connects TRBV6-6 to TRBJ1-5; no definite D call. This CDR3 region has 13 residues. Trimming removed 2 bases at V and 3 bases at J, with 5 bases between. Germline values: CDR1 MNHNY, CDR2 SVGAGI (reference sequence).